These 21 T cell receptor delta chains originate from one sample sequenced in a study of γδ T cells in repeated Plasmodium falciparum infection. Flow sorting of PBMC yielded separate Vgamma9/Vdelta2+ and Vdelta2-negative gammadelta T cell populations for bulk repertoire analysis. TCRdb re-called the multiplex PCR reads via CATT. This sample has roughly 50,000 delta-chain clones, with about 1.6% found just once. The material sequenced was gamma-delta T cells from blood. All receptors derive from a pool of human donors (malaria-infected and uninfected, not separated).

As to this clone: The protein in TCRdb stems from a much larger clone and differs at residue 4 from this DNA's translation, likely a read error; here the protein is translated from the DNA. The chain employs TRDV2 and TRDJ1, with a possible D match to TRDD3 (5 bases). The CDR3 has 14 residues. Trimming pared 5 bases from V and 3 bases from J, leaving 15 bases between. Germline CDR1 and CDR2: GEAIGNYY and EKD. The CDR3, as DNA: TGTGCCTGTGGTCCCCTAGAGGGGGCCGATAAACTCATCTTT. Amino acid sequence: CACGPLEGADKLIF.

The sample holds a few counts of this clone. TCRdb records a much larger clone's protein for this DNA, with a difference at residue 10 that likely arises from a read error; the protein given is the translation of the DNA. The V gene is TRDV1, the J gene TRDJ1; D is uncertain. No J segment appears in TCRdb, so it was assigned here by matching the sequence to germline. Trimming stripped 4 bases from V and 0 bases from J, with 18 bases between. The CDR3 loop spans 17 amino acids. Germline CDR1 and CDR2: TSWWSYY and QGS. CDR3 sequence (DNA): TGTGCTCTTGGGGGACTTGAGCATCTTATCTACACCGATAAACTCATCTTT. The encoded protein is CALGGLEHLIYTDKLIF.

The table lists this clone with a few counts. This DNA's translation differs at residue 15 from TCRdb's protein, which comes from a much larger clone; a read error is likely, and the protein shown is translated from the DNA. V gene TRDV1 combines with J gene TRDJ1; D remains unclear. TCRdb records no J gene; here it was assigned by comparing the DNA to germline. The germline V gene has CDR1 TSWWSYY and CDR2 QGS. The CDR3 is 19 amino acids. The CDR3 DNA sequence: TGTGCTCTTGGGGAACGGGAGATTCTCTCGGTGTTGTACACCGGTAAACTCATCTTT. Translating it yields CALGEREILSVLYTGKLIF.

For this clone: This is likely an artifact of a read error, given a far larger clone one base away. Other DNA sequences within the sample encode an identical CDR3. The chain carries TRDV2 and TRDJ1; 9 bases map to TRDD3. Here the J gene came from matching the DNA to germline, since TCRdb omits it. V lost 1 base, J lost 0 bases, and 5 bases stayed unmatched. From germline, CDR1 is GEAIGNYY and CDR2 EKD. This CDR3 is built from 16 residues. CDR3 in amino acids: CACDTPWGIHTDKLIF. The CDR3 region has the DNA TGTGCCTGTGACACGCCCTGGGGGATCCACACCGATAAACTCATCTTT.

Of note for this clone: A far larger clone is just one base off, so this is likely a read error. The same CDR3 also results from other DNA sequences found in this sample. The V call is TRDV1, the J call TRDJ1; 8 bases agree with TRDD3. The CDR3 sequence is 17 residues long. From germline, CDR1 is TSWWSYY and CDR2 QGS. V gave up 5 bases and J gave up 4 bases; unmatched junction bases: 15. CDR3: CALGTASFWGRHDKLIF. Here the CDR3 DNA reads TGTGCTCTTGGGACCGCATCCTTCTGGGGGAGACACGATAAACTCATCTTT.

Worth noting for this clone: The protein TCRdb lists belongs to a much larger clone and differs from this DNA's translation at residue 5, which points to a read error; the protein shown is made from the DNA. The chain employs TRDV2 and TRDJ1; 7 bases are shared with TRDD3. Germline V gene lookup returns CDR1 GEAIGNYY and CDR2 EKD. CDR3 size: 17 residues. The V and J ends lost 3 bases and 3 bases, in that order; junction bases with no gene match: 15. CDR3 DNA: TGTGCCTGTGACGCCTTGGGGGAGCCGACGGAAGCCGATAAACTCATCTTT. Translated: CACDALGEPTEADKLIF.

As to this clone: The mismatch at residue 15 between this DNA's translation and the TCRdb protein of a much larger clone likely reflects a read error; the protein shown is translated from the DNA. The chain carries TRDV1 and TRDJ1; the match to TRDD3 covers 10 bases. TCRdb does not report a J gene; here it was assigned by matching the DNA to germline references. CDR1 TSWWSYY and CDR2 QGS come from the germline V gene. J lost 1 base, V lost 0 bases, and 20 bases had no gene match. The CDR3 totals 22 residues. The CDR3 region is CALGELAPRGDGGYTGTDKLIF. In DNA, the CDR3 is TGTGCTCTTGGGGAACTAGCCCCTCGGGGGGATGGGGGATACACCGGCACCGATAAACTCATCTTT.

In the case of this clone: The protein TCRdb gives is from a much larger clone and does not agree with this DNA's translation at residue 11, likely a read error; the protein shown here comes from the DNA. The chain combines TRDV1 with TRDJ1; D is uncertain. As TCRdb names no J gene, one was assigned here on the basis of a DNA match to germline. V shed 0 bases and J shed 10 bases, with 21 bases lying between them. The CDR3 spans 16 residues. Germline values: CDR1 TSWWSYY, CDR2 QGS. CDR3 sequence (DNA): TGTGCTCTTGGGGAACTAAGGTTAAGTCTCATCCGGCGACTCATCTTT. Protein: CALGELRLSLIRRLIF.

About this clone: One base separates it from a far larger clone, so it is likely a read error. The same CDR3 is also encoded by other DNA sequences in this sample. The V gene is TRDV1; the J gene was not called; the table gives TRDD3 as D, unverified against the DNA. Germline CDR1 is TSWWSYY and CDR2 is QGS. The CDR3 has 16 residues. In DNA, the CDR3 is TGTGCTCTTGGGGAACTACGGGTCAGGGAAGAGGACAAGCTCATCTTT. Its protein is CALGELRVREEDKLIF.

This clone rates as medium-sized (0.01 to 0.1%). This sample also contains other DNA sequences that code for the same CDR3. V and J are TRDV1 and TRDJ1; 10 bases are shared with TRDD3. V dropped 1 base and J dropped 2; count of bases not matched to a gene: 22. Germline V gene lookup returns CDR1 TSWWSYY and CDR2 QGS. CDR3 size: 22 residues. The CDR3 DNA reads as TGTGCTCTTGGGGAACCCTCGGGCGGCTACATGTTCGTACTGGGGGATACCGATAAACTCATCTTT. This encodes CALGEPSGGYMFVLGDTDKLIF.

In its sample, this clone was seen a few times. The protein that TCRdb holds for this DNA derives from a much larger clone and differs from the translated DNA at residue 10, which likely indicates a read error; the protein shown here is translated from the DNA. J is TRDJ1 and V is TRDV1; no reliable D call. Here the J gene was assigned by germline matching of the DNA, as TCRdb has none. CDR3 length: 17 residues. The ends were cut back, 9 bases at V and 0 bases at J, with 23 bases in the middle. CDR1 is TSWWSYY, CDR2 QGS, per germline. CDR3 sequence reads: CALRWVSTKRYTDKLIF. CDR3 bases: TGTGCTCTCCGGTGGGTGTCCACGAAAAGGTACACCGATAAACTCATCTTT.

This clone is medium-sized by share. This chain joins TRDV1 and TRDJ1, with TRDD2 as a possible D gene (6 bases). The CDR3 totals 21 residues. Germline CDR1 reads TSWWSYY; CDR2 reads QGS. V gave up 0 bases and J gave up 0 bases, with 26 bases separating them. The CDR3 DNA reads TGTGCTCTTGGGGAACTCCCCTTGCGCCTTCCCTTGGAGACGTACACCGATAAACTCATCTTT. Residues: CALGELPLRLPLETYTDKLIF.

At least ten counts were recorded for this clone. V and J are TRDV2 and TRDJ1; 7 positions match TRDD3. J was trimmed by 8 bases and V by 4 bases; bases with no gene match: 18. This CDR3 contains 16 residues. The germline CDR1 and CDR2 sequences are GEAIGNYY and EKD. The CDR3 region has the DNA TGTGCCTGTGATCCCCTCACTGGGGACCCCTCCGGCAAACTCATCTTT. This codes for CACDPLTGDPSGKLIF.

Worth noting for this clone: TCRdb's protein for this DNA is that of a much larger clone and differs from the translation at residue 14, likely a read error; the protein shown is the DNA translation. The chain employs TRDV1 and TRDJ1, with 8 bases aligning to TRDD3. The CDR3 is 20 residues long. Germline V gene lookup returns CDR1 TSWWSYY and CDR2 QGS. Trimming at V came to 0 bases and at J to 2 bases, leaving 17 bases not matched to a gene. The CDR3 region has the DNA TGTGCTCTTGGGGAACTAAATCCCAACTACTGGGGGTGGAAAACCGATAAACTCATCTTT. This translates into CALGELNPNYWGWKTDKLIF.

With respect to this clone: This sequence is one base from a far larger clone and is likely a read error. This chain connects TRDV1 to TRDJ3; the D gene could be TRDD2 or TRDD3 (8 bases each). Assignment of the J gene here rests on matching the DNA to germline, because TCRdb gives none. This CDR3 is built from 25 residues. CDR1 TSWWSYY and CDR2 QGS come from the germline V gene. The CDR3 DNA follows: TGTGCTCTTGGGACTACCATGCTTCCTACTTCGGGGGATAGGATGAGCTCCTGGGACACCAGACAGATGTTTTTC. Its translation: CALGTTMLPTSGDRMSSWDTRQMFF.

Concerning this clone itself: TCRdb's protein, taken from a much larger clone, differs from this DNA's translation at residue 5, likely owing to a read error; the protein displayed comes from the DNA. The V call is TRDV1, the J call TRDJ1; 7 bases map to TRDD2. In the absence of a J gene in TCRdb, the DNA was matched to germline to assign it here. Germline loops: CDR1 TSWWSYY, CDR2 QGS. J gave up 4 bases and V 4 bases, and 21 bases lay outside the gene matches. This CDR3 has 19 residues. DNA for the CDR3: TGTGCTCTTGGGGGAGGCTATTCCTACCTTTACCCGCAACGCGATAAACTCATCTTT. This gives the protein CALGGGYSYLYPQRDKLIF.

This clone appeared a few times. TCRdb has a much larger clone's protein, which differs at residue 16 from the translation of this DNA, likely because of a read error; what is shown is the protein translated from the DNA. The gene calls are TRDV1 and TRDJ1; 12 bases are shared with TRDD3. In germline, CDR1 is TSWWSYY, CDR2 QGS. This CDR3 is 21 amino acids long. The ends lost 5 bases at V and 3 bases at J; junction bases unmatched: 22. The CDR3 coding sequence is TGTGCTCTTGGGTTTCCCTTCCTACTGGGGGATACATTGGGGTACGCCGATAAACTCATCTTT. Its translation is CALGFPFLLGDTLGYADKLIF.

As to this clone: This likely came from a read error, as a far larger clone is one base away. The same CDR3 can be traced to other DNA sequences in this sample. The CDR3 DNA sequence: TGTGCTCTTGGGGAACTACCCACAGGGTGGGGGATACGATGGGACACCCGACAGATGTTTTTC. Translating gives CALGELPTGWGIRWDTRQMFF. This chain joins TRDV1 and TRDJ3; TRDD3 matches 11 bases. The CDR3 is made up of 21 amino acids. With V trimmed by 0 bases and J by 4 bases, 11 bases remained unmatched. Germline assignment: CDR1 TSWWSYY and CDR2 QGS.

The chain's CDR3 is CACDSIGPPNTDKLIF. Here the CDR3 DNA reads TGTGCCTGTGACAGTATAGGTCCCCCAAACACCGATAAACTCATCTTT. The chain recombines TRDV2 with TRDJ1; D is unclear. Assignment of the J gene here rests on matching the DNA to germline, because TCRdb gives none. Germline V lookup: CDR1 GEAIGNYY, CDR2 EKD. V dropped 2 bases and J dropped 0 bases, with 15 bases sitting between them. The CDR3 totals 16 residues.

To note about this clone: This sequence is one base from a far larger clone and is likely a read error. The same CDR3 is also encoded by other DNA sequences in this sample. V gene assignment gives TRDV1, but the J gene was left uncalled; the table gives TRDD3 as D, unverified against the DNA. The CDR3 length is 21 residues. CDR1 is TSWWSYY and CDR2 is QGS in the germline V gene. The CDR3 DNA reads TGTGCTTTTGGGGAACTTAATAATATTTATAATCTCCTGGGGGATCGGGAAAAGCTCATCTTT. Translated: CAFGELNNIYNLLGDREKLIF.

This clone is medium-sized. This specimen includes other DNA sequences encoding the same CDR3. The chain carries TRDV1 and TRDJ2; possibly TRDD3 for D (6 bases). With 1 base removed from V and 0 bases from J, the gap between germline ends came to 36 bases. The germline V gene has CDR1 TSWWSYY and CDR2 QGS. The CDR3 runs 25 residues. CDR3 nucleotide sequence: TGTGCTCTTGGGGAACCGGACCGGGGGGACGCCTTCAAACATTCAGCCTCCACTTTGACAGCACAACTCTTCTTT. Protein product: CALGEPDRGDAFKHSASTLTAQLFF.